The present T cell receptor beta chain was sequenced within a study of blood T cell repertoires in COVID-19. Produced via immunoSEQ multiplex PCR; TCRdb's table is partial and in-frame only. This table holds hundreds of thousands of clones, 80% to 90% found once. Followed longitudinally, the Seattle patients had been enrolled during active infection. There are 15 residues in the CDR3. Germline lookup yields CDR1 SGHTA and CDR2 FQGTGA. The ends were cut back, 1 base at V and 6 bases at J, with 13 bases in the middle. The clonotype comes from a woman aged 70 to 79 with COVID-19, enrolled during active disease. V usage is TRBV7-3 and J usage is TRBJ2-1, with a weak D call TRBD1 (5 bases). Specimen: peripheral blood. Here the CDR3 reads CASSLNQGFGNEQFF. In nucleotides, the CDR3 is TGTGCCAGCAGCTTAAACCAGGGTTTTGGCAATGAGCAGTTCTTC.